The next 20 T cell receptor beta chains were all read from a single sample in a study of blood T cells in healthy people across ages. It was with a sample-barcoded 5' primer and a J-beta primer mix that a second PCR of roughly 7 to 12 cycles was run. TCRdb reprocessed the 5' RACE reads via MiXCR and lists one record per CDR3 protein. The data show 1,100,000 or so distinct CDR3 sequences, 40% to 45% seen once. The sequenced sample consisted of blood. These receptors all come from an older woman in good health.

The chain is built from TRBV12-3 or TRBV12-4 and TRBJ2-4; 8 bases fit TRBD2. The DNA matches TRBJ2-7 better at its end, which makes the J call doubtful. The CDR3 runs to 14 residues. The CDR3 sequence is CASRLSGRAYEQYF. The CDR3 bases are TGTGCCAGCAGATTAAGCGGGAGAGCCTACGAGCAGTACTTC.

The V gene is TRBV5-4, the J gene TRBJ2-7; no clear D. V was clipped by 0 bases and J by 6 bases, with 10 bases between them. CDR3 size: 13 residues. Per the germline V gene, CDR1 is SGHNT and CDR2 is YYREEE (reference sequence). The CDR3 nucleotides read TGTGCCAGCAGCTTGGGTTCACCTCGCGAGCAGTACTTC. Translation: CASSLGSPREQYF. Full variable domain (outside the CDR3, taken from reference TRBV5-4 and TRBJ2-7): ETGVTQSPTHLIKTRGQQVTLRCSSQSGHNTVSWYQQALGQGPQFIFQYYREEENGRGNFPPRFSGLQFPNYSSELNVNALELDDSALYLCASSLGSPREQYFGPGTRLTVT.

The genes are TRBV15 and TRBJ2-5; a possible D gene is TRBD1 (6 bases). CDR3 length: 14 amino acids. V lost 5 bases and J lost 2, with 12 bases in between. Germline loops: CDR1 LNHNV, CDR2 YYDKDF (reference sequence). The CDR3 DNA sequence: TGTGCCACCAGCGGAACAGGGTTTCAAGAGACCCAGTACTTC. It codes for CATSGTGFQETQYF.

The chain carries TRBV3-1 and TRBJ2-1; D is undetermined. Germline loops: CDR1 LGHDT, CDR2 YNNKEL (reference sequence). Trimming stripped 7 bases from V and 4 bases from J, with 14 bases between. This CDR3 region has 14 residues. Here the CDR3 reads CASTTLTRYNEQFF. Written as DNA, the CDR3 is TGTGCCAGCACCACACTTACCCGTTACAATGAGCAGTTCTTC.

V and J are TRBV20-1 and TRBJ2-7, with D tentatively TRBD2 (6 bases). V shed 3 bases and J shed 6 bases, with 12 bases lying between them. The CDR3 has 12 residues. Per the germline V gene, CDR1 is DFQATT and CDR2 is SNEGSKA (reference sequence). The CDR3 bases are TGCAGTGCTAGTCGGGGGAGTGGCGAGCAGTACTTC. Translating it yields CSASRGSGEQYF.

This clonotype came up a few times. The V and J genes are TRBV12-3 or TRBV12-4 and TRBJ2-1, with 14 positions matching TRBD2. V gave up 6 bases and J gave up 9 bases; unmatched junction bases: 4. This CDR3 region has 14 residues. The CDR3 DNA reads as TGTGCCAGCAGCGGAGGACTAGCGGGAGGTGAGCAGTTCTTC. Its translation: CASSGGLAGGEQFF.

This clonotype was counted only a few times. The genes are TRBV5-1 and TRBJ2-7, with 8 nucleotides matching TRBD1. The germline gives CDR1 SGHRS, CDR2 YFSETQ. Trimming at V came to 0 bases and at J to 2 bases, leaving 10 bases not matched to a gene. The CDR3 sequence is 17 residues long. CDR3 DNA sequence: TGCGCCAGCAGCTTGGTAACGGGACAGGTGAGAACCTACGAGCAGTACTTC. Translation gives CASSLVTGQVRTYEQYF.

The rearrangement uses TRBV28 and TRBJ2-3; D unclear. V dropped 3 bases and J dropped 2 bases, with 3 bases sitting between them. Per the germline V gene, CDR1 is MDHEN and CDR2 is SYDVKM. CDR3 length: 12 amino acids. This CDR3 is CASSFITDTQYF. As DNA, the CDR3 is TGTGCCAGCAGTTTCATCACAGATACGCAGTATTTT.

Only a few counts were recorded for this clonotype. This chain connects TRBV20-1 to TRBJ2-7; 8 bases map to TRBD2. CDR1 is DFQATT, CDR2 SNEGSKA, per germline (reference sequence). V lost 3 bases to trimming and J lost 2 bases; unmatched junction nucleotides: 12. CDR3 length: 16 residues. CDR3 in DNA: TGCAGTGCTAGGAACGTCGGGGGGGAGGCCCCCTACGAGCAGTACTTC. As protein: CSARNVGGEAPYEQYF.

This clonotype has only a few counts. The genes are TRBV27 and TRBJ2-1; D remains unclear. Germline V lookup: CDR1 MNHEY, CDR2 SMNVEV (reference sequence). The CDR3 length is 14 residues. Trimming shortened V by 4 bases and J by 0 bases, and 7 bases separated the two germline ends. The CDR3 bases are TGTGCCAGCAGTTCTGGCGCCTCCTACAATGAGCAGTTCTTC. Translation: CASSSGASYNEQFF.

This clonotype has just a few counts. The chain couples TRBV4-1 to TRBJ2-1, with a possible D match to TRBD2 (6 bases). Germline-derived CDR1 and CDR2 are MGHRA and YSYEKL. V dropped 5 bases and J dropped 2 bases, with 10 bases sitting between them. The CDR3 has 14 amino acids. The CDR3 DNA is TGCGCCAGCAGCGGTACTAGCCCCTACAATGAGCAGTTCTTC. It encodes CASSGTSPYNEQFF.

The rearrangement joins TRBV5-6 to TRBJ2-7; 9 nucleotides line up with TRBD1. V shed 3 bases, J shed 5 bases, and the junction held 3 bases outside the gene matches. The CDR3 totals 13 residues. Germline V gives CDR1 SGHDT, CDR2 YYEEEE. The DNA of the CDR3 is TGTGCCAGCAGCTGGGACAGGGCCCACGAGCAGTACTTC. Its translation is CASSWDRAHEQYF. Variable domain in full (rest from reference TRBV5-6 and TRBJ2-7): DAGVTQSPTHLIKTRGQQVTLRCSPKSGHDTVSWYQQALGQGPQFIFQYYEEEERQRGNFPDRFSGHQFPNYSSELNVNALLLGDSALYLCASSWDRAHEQYFGPGTRLTVT.

The chain carries TRBV24-1 and TRBJ2-5, with 11 bases fitting TRBD2. Germline values: CDR1 KGHDR, CDR2 SFDVKD. V lost 7 bases, J lost 11 bases, and 11 bases stayed unmatched. CDR3 size: 14 residues. The CDR3 sequence: CATSDSGRANEQYF. Here the CDR3 DNA reads TGTGCCACCAGCGATAGCGGGAGGGCGAATGAGCAGTACTTC.

CDR3 nucleotides: TGTGCCAGCAGCTTAGGGGGCCTAGCGGGAGTGGGGCAAGAGACCCAGTACTTC. It specifies CASSLGGLAGVGQETQYF. The V and J genes are TRBV7-7 and TRBJ2-5; 10 nucleotides match TRBD2. Losses at the gene ends were 1 base for V and 2 bases for J; bases not matched to a gene: 10. CDR1 SSHAT and CDR2 FNYEAQ come from the germline V gene (reference sequence). The CDR3 spans 18 residues.

There are a few counts of this clonotype. This chain connects TRBV24-1 to TRBJ1-5; D not certain. The V end lost 5 bases, the J end lost 0 bases, and 7 bases lay between the germline ends. The CDR3 runs 14 residues. CDR1 KGHDR and CDR2 SFDVKD come from the germline V gene. CDR3 amino acids: CATSGPYSNQPQHF. The CDR3, as DNA: TGTGCCACCAGTGGTCCGTATAGCAATCAGCCCCAGCATTTT.

This chain uses TRBV10-3 with TRBJ2-7; a weak D match, TRBD2 (5 bases). V was trimmed by 9 bases and J by 2 bases, leaving 20 bases between them. Germline CDR1 and CDR2: ENHRY and SYGVKD. The CDR3 is made up of 15 amino acids. The CDR3: CAIRTEDGSPYEQYF. The CDR3 region has the DNA TGTGCCATTCGAACGGAGGACGGCAGCCCCTACGAGCAGTACTTC.

The J gene is TRBJ1-6, the V gene TRBV6-1; tentatively, D is TRBD1 (5 bases). Per the germline V gene, CDR1 is MNHNS and CDR2 is SASEGT. This CDR3 has 14 amino acids. Trimming left V 6 bases short and J 7 bases short, with 13 bases between. CDR3 region: CASSPTDQNSPLHF. CDR3 nucleotides: TGTGCCAGCAGCCCGACAGACCAGAATTCACCCCTCCACTTT.

This clonotype has a handful of counts. The CDR3 DNA follows: TGTGCCAGCAGCGCAACCGCGGGAGGGCCCACAGATACGCAGTATTTT. Encoded protein: CASSATAGGPTDTQYF. This chain uses TRBV9 with TRBJ2-3; 9 positions agree with TRBD2. The V gene's germline CDR1 is SGDLS and CDR2 YYNGEE. The CDR3 runs 16 residues. V was clipped by 3 bases and J by 2 bases; unmatched bases: 7.

In this sample, this clonotype turned up a few times. V is TRBV5-5 and J is TRBJ2-5; TRBD2 matches 9 bases. The germline gives CDR1 SGHKS, CDR2 YYEKEE (reference sequence). V gave up 3 bases and J gave up 5 bases; unmatched junction bases: 8. There are 15 residues in the CDR3. CDR3 amino acids: CASSSIAGVMETQYF. CDR3 coding DNA: TGTGCCAGCAGCTCGATAGCGGGAGTCATGGAGACCCAGTACTTC.

This CDR3 is CASRGELSSYEQYF. CDR3 coding DNA: TGTGCCAGCAGAGGGGAACTCAGCTCCTACGAGCAGTACTTC. The rearrangement uses TRBV6-1 and TRBJ2-7, with D possibly TRBD1 on 5 matching bases. Germline values: CDR1 MNHNS, CDR2 SASEGT. V was cut by 6 bases and J by 0 bases, with 12 bases left in between. This CDR3 is built from 14 residues.